The 29 T cell receptor beta chains below were found in one sample sequenced in a study of T cell responses to AZD1222 COVID-19 vaccine. Some clones are missing from TCRdb's copy, which holds only in-frame ones; the method was immunoSEQ multiplex PCR. Of around 150,000 clones in the sample, 80% to 95% were seen once. Sample: peripheral blood, taken 28 days after the second AZD1222 dose. The receptors stem from an adult who received the AZD1222 COVID-19 vaccine.

The CDR3 region is CASSPGSGEQFF. In DNA form, the CDR3 reads TGTGCCAGCAGCCCTGGTAGCGGGGAGCAGTTCTTC. The chain has TRBV11-2 and TRBJ2-1; 7 nucleotides align to TRBD2. Germline V gene data show CDR1 as SGHAT and CDR2 as FQNNGV. The V segment lost 5 bases and the J segment 10 bases; nucleotides outside the gene matches: 5. The CDR3 covers 12 residues.

The V call is TRBV28, the J call TRBJ1-2; TRBD1 matches at 8 bases. V was pared by 5 bases and J by 7 bases, with 3 bases of the junction left unmatched. The germline CDR1 and CDR2 sequences are MDHEN and SYDVKM. The CDR3 is 12 amino acids. The DNA of the CDR3 is TGTGCCAGCAGTACACAGGGGGGTGGCTACACCTTC. Amino acid sequence: CASSTQGGGYTF.

This clone was detected once. The rearrangement joins TRBV28 to TRBJ1-2; the match to TRBD1 covers 8 bases. Germline V gives CDR1 MDHEN, CDR2 SYDVKM. J lost 5 bases, V lost 6 bases, and 11 bases had no gene match. The CDR3 runs to 15 residues. As DNA, the CDR3 is TGTGCCAGCAGCCGGGGACAGGCCCAAGTGTATGGCTACACCTTC. Amino acids: CASSRGQAQVYGYTF.

This chain links TRBV7-2 with TRBJ1-1; D gene uncertain. The V gene lost 6 bases and the J gene lost 2 bases, with 10 bases spanning the gap. This CDR3 is built from 13 residues. Per germline, CDR1 SGHTA and CDR2 FQGNSA. Here the CDR3 DNA reads TGTGCCAGCAGACCTGTCATTAACACTGAAGCTTTCTTT. Its protein product is CASRPVINTEAFF.

The V and J genes are TRBV19 and TRBJ2-2, with 8 bases lining up with TRBD2. The CDR3 has 16 amino acids. V lost 1 base, J lost 3 bases, and 4 bases stayed unmatched. Per the germline V gene, CDR1 is LNHDA and CDR2 is SQIVND (reference sequence). The CDR3 loop is CASSIAGGTDTGELFF. The CDR3 nucleotides are TGTGCCAGTAGTATAGCGGGAGGGACCGACACCGGGGAGCTGTTTTTT.

This sequence joins TRBV9 and TRBJ1-3; 7 bases match TRBD1. V was clipped by 3 bases and J by 0 bases; unmatched bases: 0. The CDR3 is made up of 14 amino acids. CDR1 and CDR2 from the germline V gene are SGDLS and YYNGEE. The CDR3 bases are TGTGCCAGCAGCGGGGACAGCTCTGGAAACACCATATATTTT. It is translated as CASSGDSSGNTIYF.

This chain's CDR3 is CASSPPGDRAREKLFF. CDR3 nucleotides: TGTGCCAGCAGCCCTCCAGGGGACAGGGCGAGAGAAAAACTGTTTTTT. The chain employs TRBV6-2 or TRBV6-3 and TRBJ1-4; TRBD1 matches at 9 bases. V shed 6 bases and J 8 bases; nucleotides not matched to a gene: 13. The CDR3 extends over 16 amino acids. The germline gives CDR1 MNHEY, CDR2 SVGEGT.

The chain has TRBV29-1 and TRBJ1-5; tentatively, D is TRBD1 (5 bases). Germline V gene lookup returns CDR1 SQVTM and CDR2 ANQGSEA. The CDR3 totals 14 residues. Trimming left V 5 bases short and J 7 bases short, with 18 bases between. CDR3 DNA: TGCAGCGTTTTAGAGGCCTGGGGCGGCCAGCCCCAGCATTTT. The encoded protein is CSVLEAWGGQPQHF.

This chain joins TRBV7-3 and TRBJ2-7, with 11 positions matching TRBD1. With V trimmed by 5 bases and J by 7 bases, 10 bases remained unmatched. The CDR3 covers 15 residues. Germline V lookup: CDR1 SGHTA, CDR2 FQGTGA. CDR3 coding DNA: TGTGCCAGCAGCGAAATGGGACAGGGGGTGGGAGAGCAGTACTTC. It yields the protein CASSEMGQGVGEQYF.

V is TRBV3-1 (or the pseudogene TRBV3-2) and J is TRBJ2-3; D is uncertain. The CDR3 has 13 residues. V dropped 1 base and J dropped 8 bases, with 10 bases sitting between them. Germline loops: CDR1 LGHDT, CDR2 YNNKEL (reference sequence). CDR3 loop: CASSQARIGTQYF. Written as DNA, the CDR3 is TGTGCCAGCAGCCAAGCCCGAATCGGTACGCAGTATTTT.

The chain recombines TRBV9 with TRBJ2-1; 7 bases match TRBD2. In germline, CDR1 is SGDLS, CDR2 YYNGEE. The CDR3 has 14 amino acids. Unmatched junction bases numbered 1, after V lost 1 base and J lost 3 bases. The CDR3 here is CASSVTSDYNEQFF. The CDR3, as DNA: TGTGCCAGCAGCGTAACTAGCGACTACAATGAGCAGTTCTTC.

The V call is TRBV7-9, the J call TRBJ1-1; D not resolved. There are 12 residues in the CDR3. From germline, CDR1 is SEHNR and CDR2 FQNEAQ (reference sequence). V gave up 7 bases and J gave up 0 bases, with 6 bases separating them. CDR3 bases: TGTGCCAGCACCCCCGTGAACACTGAAGCTTTCTTT. As protein: CASTPVNTEAFF. Complete variable domain (other parts from reference TRBV7-9 and TRBJ1-1): DTGVSQNPRHKITKRGQNVTFRCDPISEHNRLYWYRQTLGQGPEFLTYFQNEAQLEKSRLLSDRFSAERPKGSFSTLEIQRTEQGDSAMYLCASTPVNTEAFFGQGTRLTVV.

This chain links TRBV11-2 with TRBJ2-1; 12 bases are shared with TRBD2. There are 17 residues in the CDR3. Germline CDR1 SGHAT, CDR2 FQNNGV. Losses at the gene ends were 1 base for V and 0 bases for J; bases not matched to a gene: 1. CDR3 sequence (DNA): TGTGCCAGCAGCTTAGGGACTAGCGGGAACTCCTACAATGAGCAGTTCTTC. Translation gives CASSLGTSGNSYNEQFF.

The V gene is TRBV27, the J gene TRBJ2-3; D remains unclear. Trimming left V 4 bases short and J 1 base short, with 3 bases between. The CDR3 covers 12 residues. Per the germline V gene, CDR1 is MNHEY and CDR2 is SMNVEV (reference sequence). The DNA of the CDR3 is TGTGCCAGCAGTTCCCGCACAGATACGCAGTATTTT. Protein: CASSSRTDTQYF.

The rearrangement uses TRBV7-8 and TRBJ1-1; TRBD1 aligns across 9 bases. Trimming removed 2 bases from V and 4 bases from J; junction bases left unmatched: 17. Germline CDR1 reads SGHVS; CDR2 reads FQNEAQ. CDR3 length: 19 amino acids. CDR3 nucleotides: TGTGCCAGCAGCTTAATCTGGGGCGGGGACAGGGCATGGGGCACTGAAGCTTTCTTT. Protein sequence: CASSLIWGGDRAWGTEAFF.

The chain carries TRBV28 and TRBJ1-5; no clear D gene. Trimming left V 6 bases short and J 4 bases short, with 16 bases between. Germline V gene lookup returns CDR1 MDHEN and CDR2 SYDVKM. CDR3 size: 15 residues. DNA for the CDR3: TGTGCCAGCAGCCCGACATGGCCTCCGAATCAGCCCCAGCATTTT. This encodes CASSPTWPPNQPQHF.

The rearrangement joins TRBV19 to TRBJ1-4; D possibly corresponds to TRBD1 (6 bases). CDR1 and CDR2 (germline): LNHDA, SQIVND (reference sequence). V lost 7 bases and J lost 8, with 14 bases in between. This CDR3 comprises 13 residues. DNA for the CDR3: TGTGCCAGTAATTGGGGGCGTGGAGAAAAACTGTTTTTT. Translating gives CASNWGRGEKLFF. Full variable domain (missing parts from reference TRBV19 and TRBJ1-4): DGGITQSPKYLFRKEGQNVTLSCEQNLNHDAMYWYRQDPGQGLRLIYYSQIVNDFQKGDIAEGYSVSREKKESFPLTVTSAQKNPTAFYLCASNWGRGEKLFFGSGTQLSVL.

The J gene is TRBJ1-6, the V gene TRBV28; 7 positions agree with TRBD1. The germline V gene has CDR1 MDHEN and CDR2 SYDVKM. V was clipped by 2 bases and J by 10 bases; unmatched bases: 2. The length of the CDR3 is 13 residues. DNA of the CDR3: TGTGCCAGCAGTTTACCAGGGGGGTCACCCCTCCACTTT. This translates into CASSLPGGSPLHF.

This rearrangement joins TRBV5-1 to TRBJ2-2; perhaps TRBD1 as D (5 bases). Germline V gene lookup returns CDR1 SGHRS and CDR2 YFSETQ. The CDR3 is 15 residues long. With 4 bases removed from V and 1 base from J, the gap between germline ends came to 11 bases. CDR3 bases: TGCGCCAGCAGCGGACATTGGGAGAACACCGGGGAGCTGTTTTTT. Amino acid sequence: CASSGHWENTGELFF.

Only one count was recorded for this clone. The genes are TRBV19 and TRBJ2-1, with unresolved D. The ends were cut back, 7 bases at V and 5 bases at J, with 6 bases in the middle. Germline CDR1 and CDR2: LNHDA and SQIVND (reference sequence). The CDR3 consists of 11 residues. In nucleotides, the CDR3 is TGTGCCAGTAAACGGAACAATGAGCAGTTCTTC. Amino acid sequence: CASKRNNEQFF. The complete variable domain, with remaining parts taken from reference TRBV19 and TRBJ2-1, reads DGGITQSPKYLFRKEGQNVTLSCEQNLNHDAMYWYRQDPGQGLRLIYYSQIVNDFQKGDIAEGYSVSREKKESFPLTVTSAQKNPTAFYLCASKRNNEQFFGPGTRLTVL.

The V and J genes are TRBV27 and TRBJ1-5; TRBD1 is a possible D gene (5 bases). Trimming left V 2 bases short and J 11 bases short, with 16 bases between. The germline V gene encodes CDR1 MNHEY and CDR2 SMNVEV (reference sequence). This CDR3 is built from 14 residues. The CDR3 protein is CASSLGAGRMAQHF. CDR3 bases: TGTGCCAGCAGTTTAGGGGCAGGCCGAATGGCCCAGCATTTT.

V gene TRBV28 combines with J gene TRBJ1-2; D may be TRBD1 (5 bases). V was pared by 11 bases and J by 0 bases, with 10 bases between. The CDR3 spans 12 residues. Germline V CDR1 and CDR2: MDHEN, SYDVKM. DNA of the CDR3: TGTGCCGTAATAGGGGCTAACTATGGCTACACCTTC. Its translation: CAVIGANYGYTF.

This chain joins TRBV28 and TRBJ2-7; D might be TRBD2 (5 bases). In germline, CDR1 is MDHEN, CDR2 SYDVKM. This CDR3 comprises 15 residues. V was clipped by 5 bases and J by 1 base, with 15 bases between them. CDR3 DNA sequence: TGTGCCAGCAGTCCTAGAGAGGGTACTTCCTACGAGCAGTACTTC. Translating gives CASSPREGTSYEQYF.

The V gene is TRBV27, the J gene TRBJ2-2; a possible D gene is TRBD1 (6 bases). Trimming left V 7 bases short and J 7 bases short, with 19 bases between. CDR1 is MNHEY, CDR2 SMNVEV, per germline (reference sequence). The CDR3 spans 15 residues. Here the CDR3 reads CASTSSGAGNGELFF. In DNA form, the CDR3 reads TGTGCCAGCACCTCTTCAGGGGCAGGGAACGGGGAGCTGTTTTTT.

The chain is built from TRBV19 and TRBJ2-1, with 8 nucleotides matching TRBD2. Germline loops: CDR1 LNHDA, CDR2 SQIVND (reference sequence). Unmatched junction bases numbered 5, after V lost 5 bases and J lost 2 bases. This CDR3 spans 15 amino acids. The CDR3 nucleotides are TGTGCCAGTAGTTTAGCGGGACTAGCCTACAATGAGCAGTTCTTC. Its protein product is CASSLAGLAYNEQFF.

The V call is TRBV7-6, the J call TRBJ2-7, with TRBD1 matching 7 bases. V dropped 3 bases and J dropped 0; count of bases not matched to a gene: 14. Germline CDR1 SGHVS, CDR2 FNYEAQ. The CDR3 spans 18 residues. DNA of the CDR3: TGTGCCAGCAGCTTTAACAGAGGACAGGCAAGGGGCTCCTACGAGCAGTACTTC. Protein: CASSFNRGQARGSYEQYF.

V is TRBV19 and J is TRBJ1-5, with 11 bases identical to TRBD1. V was clipped by 6 bases and J by 0 bases; unmatched bases: 10. Germline V gene sequence: CDR1 LNHDA, CDR2 SQIVND (reference sequence). The CDR3 loop spans 18 amino acids. In nucleotides, the CDR3 is TGTGCCAGTAGCCGGAGATGGACAGGGGGCAATAGCAATCAGCCCCAGCATTTT. This translates into CASSRRWTGGNSNQPQHF.

The chain links TRBV5-4 to TRBJ1-1; TRBD1 agrees at 9 bases. V gave up 3 bases and J gave up 5 bases; unmatched junction bases: 2. CDR3 length equals 13 residues. Germline V gene data show CDR1 as SGHNT and CDR2 as YYREEE (reference sequence). The chain's CDR3 is CASSSGQGTEAFF. The CDR3 DNA reads as TGTGCCAGCAGCTCCGGACAGGGGACTGAAGCTTTCTTT.

This chain links TRBV18 with TRBJ1-3; 7 nucleotides agree with TRBD1. Germline CDR1 KGHSH, CDR2 LQKENI. The CDR3 loop spans 14 amino acids. After removal of 3 bases from V and 4 bases from J, the junction contained 3 bases not matched to a gene. CDR3 in DNA: TGTGCCAGCTCACCGACAGGGTTCGGAAACACCATATATTTT. This translates into CASSPTGFGNTIYF.